The 15 T cell receptor beta chains below come from one sample, sequenced in a study of PD-1 blockade in classical Hodgkin lymphoma. Time point in this sample: cycle 4 day 1 (C4D1), after more than five weeks of nivolumab. Relapse after autologous stem cell transplantation occurred in every patient, and brentuximab vedotin exposure varied. The assay was immunoSEQ multiplex PCR, and TCRdb's table has in-frame clones only and misses some. This sample has tens of thousands of clones, with 75% to 95% found just once. The sample in question was peripheral blood mononuclear cells (PBMCs), obtained before the fourth cycle of nivolumab. These TCRs come from a human donor with classical Hodgkin lymphoma.

The chain links TRBV19 to TRBJ2-1; TRBD2 is a possible D gene (5 bases). The CDR3 runs to 15 residues. The V gene lost 1 base and the J gene lost 6 bases, with 13 bases spanning the gap. Germline CDR1 reads LNHDA; CDR2 reads SQIVND (reference sequence). CDR3 bases: TGTGCCAGTAGTATAGGGGAGCTCATTTCCAATGAGCAGTTCTTC. As protein: CASSIGELISNEQFF.

This CDR3 is CASSFRTSGVVGELFF. CDR3 in DNA: TGTGCCAGCAGCTTCCGGACTAGCGGGGTAGTCGGGGAGCTGTTTTTT. The chain uses TRBV5-8 and TRBJ2-2; 12 positions agree with TRBD2. The CDR3 sequence is 16 residues long. Trimming removed 2 bases from V and 7 bases from J; junction bases left unmatched: 6. From germline, CDR1 is SGHTS and CDR2 YDEGEE.

The V gene is TRBV18, the J gene TRBJ2-2; 7 nucleotides align to TRBD2. The CDR3 runs to 16 residues. With V trimmed by 0 bases and J by 6 bases, 7 bases remained unmatched. Germline V CDR1 and CDR2: KGHSH, LQKENI. CDR3 sequence reads: CASSPPTSVGAGELFF. The CDR3, as DNA: TGTGCCAGCTCACCACCAACTAGCGTGGGCGCCGGGGAGCTGTTTTTT.

This sequence joins TRBV14 and TRBJ2-7, with TRBD1 identical over 8 bases. This CDR3 has 14 amino acids. Germline V gives CDR1 SGHDN, CDR2 FVKESK. V was clipped by 4 bases and J by 7 bases; unmatched bases: 9. The CDR3 loop reads CASSLGTGAGEQYF. In DNA form, the CDR3 reads TGTGCCAGCAGCCTGGGGACAGGTGCAGGGGAGCAGTACTTC.

This sequence joins TRBV15 and TRBJ1-5; a weak D match, TRBD1 (6 bases). Germline CDR1 reads LNHNV; CDR2 reads YYDKDF (reference sequence). This CDR3 has 18 amino acids. Trimming took off 3 bases at V and 3 bases at J, with 21 bases between the two ends. The CDR3 DNA reads as TGTGCCACCAGCAGGGGGGGCCTGTCGCGGGTGGCCAATCAGCCCCAGCATTTT. Its protein product is CATSRGGLSRVANQPQHF.

This clone was detected only once. J is TRBJ1-1 and V is TRBV10-3, with TRBD1 as a possible D gene (5 bases). Germline V gene sequence: CDR1 ENHRY, CDR2 SYGVKD. This CDR3 spans 12 amino acids. V was shortened by 5 bases and J by 3 bases, with 7 bases between the two germline ends. CDR3: CAISQGDTEAFF. CDR3 in DNA: TGTGCCATCAGTCAAGGGGACACTGAAGCTTTCTTT.

In its sample, this clone was seen once. The chain uses TRBV6-5 and TRBJ1-1; a possible D gene is TRBD1 (5 bases). The CDR3 has 11 residues. CDR1 and CDR2 from the germline V gene are MNHEY and SVGAGI. The V and J ends lost 7 bases and 9 bases respectively, with 12 bases between them. The DNA of the CDR3 is TGTGCCAGCATGCGACAGTCTAAAGCTTTCTTT. This codes for CASMRQSKAFF.

This sequence joins TRBV18 and TRBJ2-1; 7 bases match TRBD1. This CDR3 has 15 residues. J lost 7 bases, V lost 3 bases, and 9 bases had no gene match. Looked up from germline, CDR1 is KGHSH and CDR2 is LQKENI. The CDR3 spells CASSPTGNAFNEQFF. The CDR3 DNA reads TGTGCCAGCTCACCGACAGGGAATGCCTTTAATGAGCAGTTCTTC.

The chain employs TRBV7-2 and TRBJ2-7; D gene uncertain. The length of the CDR3 is 13 residues. The germline CDR1 and CDR2 sequences are SGHTA and FQGNSA. Trimming shortened V by 1 base and J by 0 bases, and 4 bases separated the two germline ends. The CDR3 DNA sequence: TGTGCCAGCAGCTTAGGGCCCTCCTACGAGCAGTACTTC. Its translation is CASSLGPSYEQYF.

This sequence joins TRBV12-5 and TRBJ1-2; 11 bases fit TRBD1. With 5 bases clipped from V and 2 bases from J, the junction kept 1 base outside the gene matches. Germline CDR1 LGHNT, CDR2 FRNRAP. This CDR3 has 14 residues. The CDR3 loop is CASGRDRGNYGYTF. The CDR3 DNA is TGTGCTAGTGGTAGGGACAGGGGGAACTATGGCTACACCTTC.

The chain recombines TRBV7-8 with TRBJ2-5; possible D gene TRBD1, 6 bases. The CDR3 runs to 16 residues. V shed 5 bases and J shed 2 bases, with 18 bases lying between them. In germline, CDR1 is SGHVS, CDR2 FQNEAQ. CDR3 DNA: TGTGCCAGCAGCCTCCCAGGGGCCCAAATTCAAGAGACCCAGTACTTC. It encodes CASSLPGAQIQETQYF.

This rearrangement joins TRBV4-3 to TRBJ2-3; 8 bases match TRBD2. CDR1 and CDR2 (germline): LGHNA, YSLEER. V lost 3 bases, J lost 0 bases, and 11 bases stayed unmatched. CDR3 size: 18 residues. The CDR3 nucleotides are TGCGCCAGCAGCCATGCTTTAGCGGGGCCCTCTAGCACAGATACGCAGTATTTT. Encoded protein: CASSHALAGPSSTDTQYF.

This clone came up a few times. The V call is TRBV10-2, the J call TRBJ1-5; 10 nucleotides match TRBD1. V gave up 5 bases and J gave up 3 bases; unmatched junction bases: 7. The CDR3 sequence is 16 residues long. In germline, CDR1 is WSHSY, CDR2 SAAADI. CDR3 nucleotides: TGCGCCAGCAGTACCCCGGGACAGGGGCCCAATCAGCCCCAGCATTTT. Its translation is CASSTPGQGPNQPQHF.

The rearrangement uses TRBV28 and TRBJ1-5, with no clear D. This CDR3 comprises 17 residues. CDR1 is MDHEN and CDR2 is SYDVKM in the germline V gene. V was clipped by 2 bases and J by 2 bases, with 16 bases between them. The CDR3 DNA sequence: TGTGCCAGCAGTTTAATCGTATCTTGGCTCCGCAATCAGCCCCAGCATTTT. Its translation is CASSLIVSWLRNQPQHF.

The rearrangement uses TRBV5-6 and TRBJ1-6; a weak D match, TRBD1 (5 bases). This CDR3 has 14 residues. Germline assignment: CDR1 SGHDT and CDR2 YYEEEE. V shed 0 bases and J shed 6 bases, with 7 bases lying between them. The chain's CDR3 is CASSLGQFNSPLHF. CDR3 sequence (DNA): TGTGCCAGCAGCTTGGGACAGTTTAATTCACCCCTCCACTTT.